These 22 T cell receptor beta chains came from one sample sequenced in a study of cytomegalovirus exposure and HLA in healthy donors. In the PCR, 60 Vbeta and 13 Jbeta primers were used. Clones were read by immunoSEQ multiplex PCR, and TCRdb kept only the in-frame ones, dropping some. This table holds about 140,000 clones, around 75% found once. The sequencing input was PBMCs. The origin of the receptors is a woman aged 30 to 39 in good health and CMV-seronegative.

The CDR3 sequence: CASRRTGGAYEQYF. CDR3 DNA: TGTGCCAGCCGGAGGACAGGCGGAGCCTACGAGCAGTACTTC. The V gene is TRBV6-1, the J gene TRBJ2-7, with 7 bases lining up with TRBD1. From germline, CDR1 is MNHNS and CDR2 SASEGT. This CDR3 has 14 residues. The J segment lost 2 bases and the V segment lost 8 bases, leaving 9 bases of the junction unmatched.

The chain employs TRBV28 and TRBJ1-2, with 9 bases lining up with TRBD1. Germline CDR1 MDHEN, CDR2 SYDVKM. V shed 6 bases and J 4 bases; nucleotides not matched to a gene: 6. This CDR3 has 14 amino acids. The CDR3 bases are TGTGCCAGCAGCCTCTTGGACAGGGGCTATGGCTACACCTTC. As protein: CASSLLDRGYGYTF.

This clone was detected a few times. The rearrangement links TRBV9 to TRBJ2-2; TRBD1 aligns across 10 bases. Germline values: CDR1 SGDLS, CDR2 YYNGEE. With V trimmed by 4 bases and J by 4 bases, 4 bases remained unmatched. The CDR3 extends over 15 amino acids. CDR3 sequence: CASSKRTGGTGELFF. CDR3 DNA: TGTGCCAGCAGCAAGCGGACAGGGGGCACCGGGGAGCTGTTTTTT.

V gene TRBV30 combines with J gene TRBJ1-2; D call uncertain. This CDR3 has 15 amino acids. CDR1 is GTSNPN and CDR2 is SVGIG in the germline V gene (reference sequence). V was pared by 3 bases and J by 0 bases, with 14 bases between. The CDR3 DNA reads TGTGCCTGGAGCGACGGGGTTGGGGCTAACTATGGCTACACCTTC. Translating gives CAWSDGVGANYGYTF.

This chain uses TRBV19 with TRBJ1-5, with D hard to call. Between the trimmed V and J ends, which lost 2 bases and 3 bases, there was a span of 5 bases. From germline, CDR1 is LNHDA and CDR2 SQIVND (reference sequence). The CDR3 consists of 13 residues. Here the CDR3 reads CASSITANQPQHF. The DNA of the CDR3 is TGTGCCAGTAGTATAACAGCCAATCAGCCCCAGCATTTT.

Written as DNA, the CDR3 is TGCGCCAGCAGCGCCCTAGCGGGGGTCCAAGAGACCCAGTACTTC. It translates to CASSALAGVQETQYF. This sequence joins TRBV5-1 and TRBJ2-5; TRBD2 agrees at 10 bases. This CDR3 region has 15 residues. Germline CDR1 and CDR2: SGHRS and YFSETQ. Germline trimming cut 4 bases from V and 1 base from J; bases unmatched to any gene: 4.

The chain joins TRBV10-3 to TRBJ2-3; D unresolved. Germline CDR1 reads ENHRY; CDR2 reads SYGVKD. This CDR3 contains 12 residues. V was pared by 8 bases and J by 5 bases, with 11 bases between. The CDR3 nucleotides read TGTGCCATCGGAGAAGCTGGAGATACGCAGTATTTT. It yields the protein CAIGEAGDTQYF.

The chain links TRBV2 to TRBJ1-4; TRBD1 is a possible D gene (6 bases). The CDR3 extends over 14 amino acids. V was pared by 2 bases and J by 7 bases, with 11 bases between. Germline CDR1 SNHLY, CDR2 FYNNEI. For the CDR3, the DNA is TGTGCCAGCAGTGAAAGGACAGTGGGTGAAAAACTGTTTTTT. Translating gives CASSERTVGEKLFF.

The CDR3 nucleotides read TGTGCCTGGAGTGTACGTAGGGACTCTCAGCCCCAGCATTTT. Translation: CAWSVRRDSQPQHF. J is TRBJ1-5 and V is TRBV30; D is perhaps TRBD1 (5 bases). Per the germline V gene, CDR1 is GTSNPN and CDR2 is SVGIG (reference sequence). Trimming pared 0 bases from V and 6 bases from J, leaving 12 bases between. The CDR3 runs 14 residues.

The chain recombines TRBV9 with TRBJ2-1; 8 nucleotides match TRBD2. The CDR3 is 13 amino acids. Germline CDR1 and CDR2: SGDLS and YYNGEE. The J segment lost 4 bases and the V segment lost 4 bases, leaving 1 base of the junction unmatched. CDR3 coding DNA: TGTGCCAGCAGCCCGGGGGGGTACAATGAGCAGTTCTTC. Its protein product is CASSPGGYNEQFF.

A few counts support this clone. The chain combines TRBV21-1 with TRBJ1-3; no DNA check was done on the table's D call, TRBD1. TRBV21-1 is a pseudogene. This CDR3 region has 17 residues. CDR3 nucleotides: TGTGCCAGCAGCTCCAGGACAGGGGTCTTCTCTGGAAACACCATATATTTT. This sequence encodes CASSSRTGVFSGNTIYF.

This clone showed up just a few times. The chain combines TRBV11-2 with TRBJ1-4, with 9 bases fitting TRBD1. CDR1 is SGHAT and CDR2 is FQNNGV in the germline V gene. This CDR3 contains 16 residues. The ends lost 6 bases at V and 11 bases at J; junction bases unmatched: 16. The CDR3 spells CASRSTGTGLSSKLFF. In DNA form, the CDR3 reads TGTGCCAGCAGATCCACCGGGACAGGGCTGAGTAGTAAACTGTTTTTT.

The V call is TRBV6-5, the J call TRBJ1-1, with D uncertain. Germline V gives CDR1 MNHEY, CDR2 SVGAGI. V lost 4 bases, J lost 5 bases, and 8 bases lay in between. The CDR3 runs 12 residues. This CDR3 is CASSSRETEAFF. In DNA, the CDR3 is TGTGCCAGCAGTTCGAGGGAGACTGAAGCTTTCTTT.

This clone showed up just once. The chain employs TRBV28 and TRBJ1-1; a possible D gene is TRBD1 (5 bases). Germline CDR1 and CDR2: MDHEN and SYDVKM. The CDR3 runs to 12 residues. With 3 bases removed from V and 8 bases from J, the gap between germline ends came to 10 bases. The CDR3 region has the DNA TGTGCCAGCAGTTTGGTAGGGGTAGAAGCTTTCTTT. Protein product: CASSLVGVEAFF.

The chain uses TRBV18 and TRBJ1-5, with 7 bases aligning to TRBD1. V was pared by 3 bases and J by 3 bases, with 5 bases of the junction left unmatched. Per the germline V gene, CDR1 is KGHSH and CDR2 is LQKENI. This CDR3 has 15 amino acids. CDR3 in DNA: TGTGCCAGCTCACCGACAGGGCATCCCAATCAGCCCCAGCATTTT. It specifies CASSPTGHPNQPQHF.

CDR3 in amino acids: CASSRETQYF. The CDR3 bases are TGTGCCAGCAGTCGGGAGACCCAGTACTTC. The rearrangement links TRBV28 to TRBJ2-5; D not resolved. This CDR3 spans 10 amino acids. CDR1 and CDR2 (germline): MDHEN, SYDVKM. Between the trimmed V and J ends, which lost 5 bases and 5 bases, there was a span of 3 bases.

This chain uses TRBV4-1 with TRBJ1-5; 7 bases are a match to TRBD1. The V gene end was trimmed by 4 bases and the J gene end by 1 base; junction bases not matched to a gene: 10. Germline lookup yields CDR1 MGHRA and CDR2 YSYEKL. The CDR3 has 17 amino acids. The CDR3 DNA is TGCGCCAGCAGCCTGGACGAGACAGGGAACAGCAATCAGCCCCAGCATTTT. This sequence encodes CASSLDETGNSNQPQHF.

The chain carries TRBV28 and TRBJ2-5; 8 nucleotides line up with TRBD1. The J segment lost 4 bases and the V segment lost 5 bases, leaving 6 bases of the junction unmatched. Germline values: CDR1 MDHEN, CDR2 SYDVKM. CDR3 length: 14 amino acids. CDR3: CASSPGQGRETQYF. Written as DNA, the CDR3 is TGTGCCAGCAGTCCCGGACAGGGTCGAGAGACCCAGTACTTC.

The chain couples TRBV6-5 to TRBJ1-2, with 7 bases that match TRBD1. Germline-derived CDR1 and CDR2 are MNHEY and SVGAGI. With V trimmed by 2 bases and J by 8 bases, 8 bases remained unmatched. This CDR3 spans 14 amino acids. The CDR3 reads CASSYAATGMGYTF. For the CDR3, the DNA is TGTGCCAGCAGTTACGCGGCGACAGGGATGGGCTACACCTTC.

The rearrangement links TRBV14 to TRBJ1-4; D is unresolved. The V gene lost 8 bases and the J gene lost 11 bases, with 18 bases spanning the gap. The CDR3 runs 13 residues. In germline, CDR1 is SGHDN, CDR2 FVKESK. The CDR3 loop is CASAPRPPRKLFF. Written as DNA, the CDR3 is TGTGCCAGCGCCCCCCGGCCCCCTAGGAAACTGTTTTTT.

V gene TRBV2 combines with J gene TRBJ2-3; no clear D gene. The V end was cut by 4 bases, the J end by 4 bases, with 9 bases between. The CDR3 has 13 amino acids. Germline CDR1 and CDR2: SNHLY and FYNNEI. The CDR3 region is CASSVSLADTQYF. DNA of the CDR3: TGTGCCAGCAGTGTCTCTCTAGCAGATACGCAGTATTTT.

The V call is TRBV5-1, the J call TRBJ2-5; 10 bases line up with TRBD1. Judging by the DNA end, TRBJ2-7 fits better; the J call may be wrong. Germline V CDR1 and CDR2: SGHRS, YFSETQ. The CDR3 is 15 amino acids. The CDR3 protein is CASSSGTGDAYEQYF. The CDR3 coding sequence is TGCGCCAGCAGTTCCGGGACAGGGGACGCCTACGAGCAGTACTTC.